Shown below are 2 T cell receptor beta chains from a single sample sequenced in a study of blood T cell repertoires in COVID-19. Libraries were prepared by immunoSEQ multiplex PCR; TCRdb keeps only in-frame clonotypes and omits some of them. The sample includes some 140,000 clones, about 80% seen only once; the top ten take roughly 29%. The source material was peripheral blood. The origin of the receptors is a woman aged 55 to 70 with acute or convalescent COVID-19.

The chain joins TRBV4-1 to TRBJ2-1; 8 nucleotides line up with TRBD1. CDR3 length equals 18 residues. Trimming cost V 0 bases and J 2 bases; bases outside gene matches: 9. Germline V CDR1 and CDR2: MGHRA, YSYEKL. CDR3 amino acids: CASSQDLSQGATYNEQFF. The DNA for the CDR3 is TGCGCCAGCAGCCAAGATCTGTCCCAGGGGGCCACCTACAATGAGCAGTTCTTC.

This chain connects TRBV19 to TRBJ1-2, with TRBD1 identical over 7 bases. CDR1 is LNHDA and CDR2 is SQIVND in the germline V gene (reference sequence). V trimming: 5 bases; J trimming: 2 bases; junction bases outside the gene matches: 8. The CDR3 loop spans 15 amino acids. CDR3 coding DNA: TGTGCCAGTAGTGACCGGACAGGCGAAAACTATGGCTACACCTTC. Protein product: CASSDRTGENYGYTF.